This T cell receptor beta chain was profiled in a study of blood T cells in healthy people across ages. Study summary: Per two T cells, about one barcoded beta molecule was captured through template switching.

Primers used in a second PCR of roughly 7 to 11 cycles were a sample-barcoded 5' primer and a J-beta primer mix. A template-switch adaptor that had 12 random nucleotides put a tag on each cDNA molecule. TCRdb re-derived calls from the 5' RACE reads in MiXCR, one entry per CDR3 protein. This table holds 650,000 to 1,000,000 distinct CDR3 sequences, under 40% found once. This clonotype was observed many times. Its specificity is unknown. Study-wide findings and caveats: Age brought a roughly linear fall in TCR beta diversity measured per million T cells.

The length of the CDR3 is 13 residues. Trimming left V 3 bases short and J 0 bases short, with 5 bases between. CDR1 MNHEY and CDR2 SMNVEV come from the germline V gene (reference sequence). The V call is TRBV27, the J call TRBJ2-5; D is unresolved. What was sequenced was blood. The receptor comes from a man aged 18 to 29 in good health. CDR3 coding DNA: TGTGCCAGCAGTTTTTCGTACCAAGAGACCCAGTACTTC. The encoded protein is CASSFSYQETQYF.